This section outlines one T cell receptor (beta chain) sequence together with its context. This sample is part of a study of PD-L1 blockade in urothelial cancer. Germline CDR1 reads SGHDT; CDR2 reads YYEEEE. The CDR3 extends over 14 amino acids. Trimming shortened V by 4 bases and J by 0 bases, and 8 bases separated the two germline ends. This sample's time point: peripheral blood 6 weeks after treatment start. Generated by immunoSEQ multiplex PCR, the TCRdb table keeps only in-frame clones and is missing some. The data show around 49,000 clones, with roughly 78% seen just once and under 15% held by the top ten.

The chain recombines TRBV5-6 with TRBJ1-3; D uncertain. The origin of this receptor is a man in his sixties with urothelial cancer. The sequencing here drew on PBMCs, taken around atezolizumab (anti-PD-L1) treatment. In DNA form, the CDR3 reads TGTGCCAGCAGCATCGGAGCCTCTGGAAACACCATATATTTT. As protein: CASSIGASGNTIYF.